This is a list of T cell receptor beta chains from one sample in a study of graft-versus-host responses after intestinal transplantation. The repertoire was sequenced with immunoSEQ multiplex PCR; TCRdb's copy has only in-frame clones and lacks some. The profile covers under 85,000 clones, with less than 95% appearing a single time and about 1.3% taken by the ten largest. No antigens are known for them. The sample here was unstimulated CD8+ T cells sorted from spleen or lymph node cells, taken before intestinal transplant. All receptors come from a human donor who received an intestinal transplant. Each CDR3 is given with its conserved first and last residue. The order of the fields is J gene, clone size, V gene, CDR3 protein. Expanded clones get a size class; other rows say once, few or many, or leave the size out.

J: TRBJ1-1; size: NA; V: TRBV7-9; CDR3: CASGGTGATGTEAFF
J: TRBJ2-7; size: NA; V: TRBV7-8; CDR3: CASSLVGDTSYEQYF
J: TRBJ2-5; size: few; V: TRBV5-1; CDR3: CASSLGGLQETQYF
J: TRBJ1-2; size: NA; V: TRBV2; CDR3: CASKFMDRDGYTF
J: TRBJ2-7; size: NA; V: TRBV5-6; CDR3: CASSSPGTSLYEQYF
J: TRBJ2-1; size: NA; V: TRBV18; CDR3: CASSPEEGWADEQFF
J: TRBJ2-3; size: once; V: TRBV27; CDR3: CAAGTGWDTQYF
J: TRBJ2-7; size: once; V: TRBV7-6; CDR3: CASSLEASGGSYEQYF
J: TRBJ1-4; size: NA; V: TRBV4-1; CDR3: CASSQQGDEKLFF
J: TRBJ2-1; size: NA; V: TRBV5-8; CDR3: CASSRDRGYNEQFF